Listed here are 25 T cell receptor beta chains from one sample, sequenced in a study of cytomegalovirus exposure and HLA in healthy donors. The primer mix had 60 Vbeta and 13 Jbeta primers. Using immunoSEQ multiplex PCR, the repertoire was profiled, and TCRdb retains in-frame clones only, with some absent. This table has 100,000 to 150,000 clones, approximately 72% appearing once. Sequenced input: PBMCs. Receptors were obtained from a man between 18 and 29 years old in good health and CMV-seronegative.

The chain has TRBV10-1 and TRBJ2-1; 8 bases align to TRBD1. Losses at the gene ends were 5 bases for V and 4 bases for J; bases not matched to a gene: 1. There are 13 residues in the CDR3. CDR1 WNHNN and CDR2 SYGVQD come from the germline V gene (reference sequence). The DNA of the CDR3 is TGCGCCAGCAGTAGGACAGGGTACAATGAGCAGTTCTTC. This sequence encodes CASSRTGYNEQFF.

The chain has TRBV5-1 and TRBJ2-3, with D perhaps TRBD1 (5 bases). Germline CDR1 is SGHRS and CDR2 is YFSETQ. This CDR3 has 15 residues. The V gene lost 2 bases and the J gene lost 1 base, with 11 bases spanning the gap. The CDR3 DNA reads TGCGCCAGCAGCTTCCGCGTGACAGGCACAGATACGCAGTATTTT. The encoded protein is CASSFRVTGTDTQYF.

CDR3 sequence (DNA): TGTGCCAGCAGCTTAGGCGGGGGGATTCAAGAGACCCAGTACTTC. Protein: CASSLGGGIQETQYF. The chain is built from TRBV7-3 and TRBJ2-5; 8 nucleotides agree with TRBD2. V trimming: 2 bases; J trimming: 2 bases; junction bases outside the gene matches: 4. The CDR3 is made up of 15 amino acids. CDR1 and CDR2 from the germline V gene are SGHTA and FQGTGA.

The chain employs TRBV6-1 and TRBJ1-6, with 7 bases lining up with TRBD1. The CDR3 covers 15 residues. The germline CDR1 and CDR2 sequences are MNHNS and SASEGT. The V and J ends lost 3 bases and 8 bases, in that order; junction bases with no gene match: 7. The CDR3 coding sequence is TGTGCCAGCAGTGATATCACTACAGGGGATTCACCCCTCCACTTT. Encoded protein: CASSDITTGDSPLHF.

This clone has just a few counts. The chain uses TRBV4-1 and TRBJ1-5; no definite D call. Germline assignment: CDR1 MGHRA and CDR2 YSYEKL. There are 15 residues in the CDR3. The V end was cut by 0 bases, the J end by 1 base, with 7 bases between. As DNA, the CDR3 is TGCGCCAGCAGCCAAGATGTGCTAAGCAATCAGCCCCAGCATTTT. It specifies CASSQDVLSNQPQHF.

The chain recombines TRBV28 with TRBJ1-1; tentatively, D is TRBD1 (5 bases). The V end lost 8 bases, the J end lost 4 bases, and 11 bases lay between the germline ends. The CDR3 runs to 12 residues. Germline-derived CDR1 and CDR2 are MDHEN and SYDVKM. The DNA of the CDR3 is TGTGCCAGCCACTTTAGGGGCACTGAAGCTTTCTTT. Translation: CASHFRGTEAFF. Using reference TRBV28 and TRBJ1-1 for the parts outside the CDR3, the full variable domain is DVKVTQSSRYLVKRTGEKVFLECVQDMDHENMFWYRQDPGLGLRLIYFSYDVKMKEKGDIPEGYSVSREKKERFSLILESASTNQTSMYLCASHFRGTEAFFGQGTRLTVV.

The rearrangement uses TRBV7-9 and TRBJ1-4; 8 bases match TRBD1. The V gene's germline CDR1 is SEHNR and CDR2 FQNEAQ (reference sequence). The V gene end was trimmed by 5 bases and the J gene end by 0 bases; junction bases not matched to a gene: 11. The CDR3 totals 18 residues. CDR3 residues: CASSRRDRISATNEKLFF. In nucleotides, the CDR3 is TGTGCCAGCAGCCGGCGGGACAGGATATCTGCAACTAATGAAAAACTGTTTTTT.

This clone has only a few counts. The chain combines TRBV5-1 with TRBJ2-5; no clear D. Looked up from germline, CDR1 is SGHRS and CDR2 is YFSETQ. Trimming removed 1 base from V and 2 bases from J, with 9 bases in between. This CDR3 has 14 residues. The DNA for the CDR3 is TGCGCCAGCAGCTTGCTGGGCTCACAAGAGACCCAGTACTTC. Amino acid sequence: CASSLLGSQETQYF.

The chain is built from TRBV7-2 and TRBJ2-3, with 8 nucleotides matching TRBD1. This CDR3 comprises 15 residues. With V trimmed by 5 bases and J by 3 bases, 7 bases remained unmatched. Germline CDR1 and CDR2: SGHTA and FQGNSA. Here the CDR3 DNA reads TGTGCCAGCAGCGCCCGACAGGGGCGGACAGATACGCAGTATTTT. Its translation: CASSARQGRTDTQYF.

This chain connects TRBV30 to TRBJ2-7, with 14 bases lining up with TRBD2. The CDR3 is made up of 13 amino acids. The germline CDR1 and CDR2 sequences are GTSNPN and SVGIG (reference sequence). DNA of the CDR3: TGTGCGTCGGGGACTAGCGGGAGTATCAAGCAGTACTTC. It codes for CASGTSGSIKQYF.

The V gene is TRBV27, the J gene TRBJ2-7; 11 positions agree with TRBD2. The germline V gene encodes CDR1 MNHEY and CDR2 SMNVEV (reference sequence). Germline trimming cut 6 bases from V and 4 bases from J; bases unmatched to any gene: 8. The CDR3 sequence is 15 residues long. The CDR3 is CASSRIAGGAYEQYF. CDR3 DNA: TGTGCCAGCAGCCGAATAGCGGGGGGGGCGTACGAGCAGTACTTC.

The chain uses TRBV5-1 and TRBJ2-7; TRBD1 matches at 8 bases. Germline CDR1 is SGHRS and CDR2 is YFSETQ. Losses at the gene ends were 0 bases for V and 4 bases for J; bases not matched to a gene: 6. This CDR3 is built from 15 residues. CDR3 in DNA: TGCGCCAGCAGCTTGGACCCGGGACAGGAGTACGAGCAGTACTTC. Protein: CASSLDPGQEYEQYF.

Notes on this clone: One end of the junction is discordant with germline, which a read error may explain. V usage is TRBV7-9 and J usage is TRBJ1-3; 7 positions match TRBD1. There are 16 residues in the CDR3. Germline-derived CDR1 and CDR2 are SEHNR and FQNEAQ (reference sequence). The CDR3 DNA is TGTGCCAGCAGCCTAGAAACCGGGACAGTGGGAAGCACCATATATTTT. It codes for CASSLETGTVGSTIYF.

CDR3 loop: CANMNSGRQETQYF. The CDR3 region has the DNA TGTGCCAACATGAATAGCGGGCGCCAAGAGACCCAGTACTTC. The chain carries TRBV27 and TRBJ2-5, with 7 bases fitting TRBD2. There are 14 residues in the CDR3. From germline, CDR1 is MNHEY and CDR2 SMNVEV (reference sequence). V lost 10 bases and J lost 1; bases outside the gene matches: 9.

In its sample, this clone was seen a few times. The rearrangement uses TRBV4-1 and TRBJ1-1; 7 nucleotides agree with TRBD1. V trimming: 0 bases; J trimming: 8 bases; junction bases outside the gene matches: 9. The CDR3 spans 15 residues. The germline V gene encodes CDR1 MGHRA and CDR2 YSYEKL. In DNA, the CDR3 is TGCGCCAGCAGCCAAGACCCGACAGGGCGGAGGGAAGCTTTCTTT. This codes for CASSQDPTGRREAFF.

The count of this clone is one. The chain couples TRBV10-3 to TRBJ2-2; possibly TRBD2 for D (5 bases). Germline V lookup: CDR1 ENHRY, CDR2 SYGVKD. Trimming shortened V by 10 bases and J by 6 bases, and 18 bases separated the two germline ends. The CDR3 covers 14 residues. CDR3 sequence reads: CATSRGGPSGELFF. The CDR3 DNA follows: TGTGCCACCTCTCGCGGCGGGCCATCCGGGGAGCTGTTTTTT.

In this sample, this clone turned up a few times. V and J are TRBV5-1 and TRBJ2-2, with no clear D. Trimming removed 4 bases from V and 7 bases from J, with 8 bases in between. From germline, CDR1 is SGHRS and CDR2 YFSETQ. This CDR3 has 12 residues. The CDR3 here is CASSLLNGELFF. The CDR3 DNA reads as TGCGCCAGCAGCCTGTTAAACGGGGAGCTGTTTTTT. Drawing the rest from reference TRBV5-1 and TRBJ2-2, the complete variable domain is KAGVTQTPRYLIKTRGQQVTLSCSPISGHRSVSWYQQTPGQGLQFLFEYFSETQRNKGNFPGRFSGRQFSNSRSEMNVSTLELGDSALYLCASSLLNGELFFGEGSRLTVL.

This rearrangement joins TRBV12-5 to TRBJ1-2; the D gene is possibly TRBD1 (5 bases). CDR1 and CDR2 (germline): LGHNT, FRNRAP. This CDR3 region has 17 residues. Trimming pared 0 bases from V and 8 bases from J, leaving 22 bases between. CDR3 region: CASGLVRGSERFRGYTF. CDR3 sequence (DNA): TGTGCTAGTGGTTTGGTAAGGGGCAGCGAACGATTTCGGGGCTACACCTTC.

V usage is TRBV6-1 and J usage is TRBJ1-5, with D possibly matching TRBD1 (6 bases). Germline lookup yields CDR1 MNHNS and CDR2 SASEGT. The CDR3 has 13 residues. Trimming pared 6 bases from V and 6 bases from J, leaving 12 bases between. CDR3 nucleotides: TGTGCCAGCAGAGGGGGAAAGGGTCAGCCCCAGCATTTT. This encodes CASRGGKGQPQHF.

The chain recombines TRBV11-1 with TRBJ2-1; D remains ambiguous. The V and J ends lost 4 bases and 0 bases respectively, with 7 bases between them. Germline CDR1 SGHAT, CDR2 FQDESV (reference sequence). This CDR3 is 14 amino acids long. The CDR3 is CASSSGSSYNEQFF. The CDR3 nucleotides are TGTGCCAGCAGCTCAGGAAGCTCCTACAATGAGCAGTTCTTC.

The CDR3 spells CASSLAGGDEQYF. The CDR3 coding sequence is TGCGCCAGCAGCTTGGCAGGGGGCGACGAGCAGTACTTC. The V gene is TRBV5-1, the J gene TRBJ2-7, with 8 bases matching TRBD1. Germline assignment: CDR1 SGHRS and CDR2 YFSETQ. V shed 0 bases, J shed 5 bases, and the junction held 1 base outside the gene matches. The CDR3 is 13 amino acids.

CDR3 bases: TGTGCCAGCAGTTTAAACACCTTGAACACTGAAGCTTTCTTT. It encodes CASSLNTLNTEAFF. V and J are TRBV27 and TRBJ1-1; D is unclear. This CDR3 has 14 residues. CDR1 and CDR2 (germline): MNHEY, SMNVEV (reference sequence). Between the trimmed V and J ends, which lost 2 bases and 0 bases, there was a span of 7 bases.

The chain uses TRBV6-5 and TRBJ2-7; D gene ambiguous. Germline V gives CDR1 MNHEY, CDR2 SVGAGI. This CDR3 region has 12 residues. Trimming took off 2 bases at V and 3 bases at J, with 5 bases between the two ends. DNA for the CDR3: TGTGCCAGCAGTTACGGCCTCTACGAGCAGTACTTC. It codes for CASSYGLYEQYF.

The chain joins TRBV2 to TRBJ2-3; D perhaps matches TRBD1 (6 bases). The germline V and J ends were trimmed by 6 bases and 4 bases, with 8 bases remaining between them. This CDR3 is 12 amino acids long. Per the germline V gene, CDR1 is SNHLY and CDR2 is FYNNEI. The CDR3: CASRQGSDTQYF. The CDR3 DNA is TGTGCCAGCAGGCAGGGGTCAGATACGCAGTATTTT.

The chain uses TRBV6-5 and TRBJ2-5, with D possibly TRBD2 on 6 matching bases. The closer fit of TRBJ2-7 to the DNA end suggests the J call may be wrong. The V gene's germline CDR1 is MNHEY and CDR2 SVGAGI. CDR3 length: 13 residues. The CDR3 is CASSYGTYYEQYF. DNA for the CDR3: TGTGCCAGCAGTTACGGGACTTACTACGAGCAGTACTTC.